The 32 T cell receptor beta chains below were found in one sample sequenced in a study of graft-versus-host responses after intestinal transplantation. Data came from immunoSEQ multiplex PCR; TCRdb stores just in-frame clones and leaves some out. Seen here are roughly 120,000 clones, about nine tenths observed once, and the top ten hold under 0.2%. These receptors' antigens are unknown. The input for sequencing was unstimulated CD4+ T cells sorted from spleen or lymph node cells, taken before intestinal transplant. Source of these receptors: a human donor who received an intestinal transplant.

The chain joins TRBV9 to TRBJ2-7; D unclear. The V gene lost 4 bases and the J gene lost 0 bases, with 8 bases spanning the gap. Germline V gene lookup returns CDR1 SGDLS and CDR2 YYNGEE. This CDR3 has 13 residues. The CDR3 DNA follows: TGTGCCAGCAGCCCACAGAGCTCCTACGAGCAGTACTTC. Translated: CASSPQSSYEQYF.

The chain recombines TRBV12-5 with TRBJ1-1; D gene uncertain. Trimming removed 5 bases at V and 7 bases at J, with 14 bases between. Germline CDR1 and CDR2: LGHNT and FRNRAP. The CDR3 consists of 13 residues. The CDR3 loop reads CASGPNAGFEAFF. The CDR3 DNA reads TGTGCTAGTGGTCCCAATGCGGGATTTGAAGCTTTCTTT.

V is TRBV12-5 and J is TRBJ2-3; 12 bases match TRBD2. Germline V gene lookup returns CDR1 LGHNT and CDR2 FRNRAP. Trimming removed 1 base from V and 1 base from J; junction bases left unmatched: 0. The CDR3 has 16 residues. This CDR3 is CASGLGLAGGTDTQYF. CDR3 DNA sequence: TGTGCTAGTGGTTTGGGACTAGCGGGGGGCACAGATACGCAGTATTTT.

This clone has only one observation. This chain links TRBV30 with TRBJ2-3; 7 bases are shared with TRBD2. The V and J ends lost 5 bases and 4 bases, in that order; junction bases with no gene match: 12. Germline lookup yields CDR1 GTSNPN and CDR2 SVGIG (reference sequence). This CDR3 contains 15 residues. CDR3 region: CAWSNGGGRADTQYF. The DNA for the CDR3 is TGTGCCTGGTCTAATGGGGGAGGGCGCGCAGATACGCAGTATTTT.

This chain uses TRBV9 with TRBJ1-2, with a weak D call TRBD1 (5 bases). Germline CDR1 is SGDLS and CDR2 is YYNGEE. Deletions cut 0 bases from V and 3 bases from J, with 12 bases between. There are 15 residues in the CDR3. CDR3 in amino acids: CASSVVSGLDYGYTF. The CDR3 DNA follows: TGTGCCAGCAGCGTAGTTTCAGGGTTGGACTATGGCTACACCTTC. The full variable domain, its missing parts supplied by reference TRBV9 and TRBJ1-2, is DSGVTQTPKHLITATGQRVTLRCSPRSGDLSVYWYQQSLDQGLQFLIQYYNGEERAKGNILERFSAQQFPDLHSELNLSSLELGDSALYFCASSVVSGLDYGYTFGSGTRLTVV.

The chain is built from TRBV5-1 and TRBJ2-1, with TRBD1 matching over 7 bases. The V and J ends lost 0 bases and 5 bases, in that order; junction bases with no gene match: 5. There are 15 residues in the CDR3. CDR1 and CDR2 from the germline V gene are SGHRS and YFSETQ. CDR3 bases: TGCGCCAGCAGCTTGGGAGGGGGCGGACACAATGAGCAGTTCTTC. It yields the protein CASSLGGGGHNEQFF.

The genes are TRBV5-1 and TRBJ2-3; D is perhaps TRBD1 (5 bases). The V and J ends lost 0 bases and 6 bases respectively, with 11 bases between them. The CDR3 spans 14 residues. Germline V gene data show CDR1 as SGHRS and CDR2 as YFSETQ. Written as DNA, the CDR3 is TGCGCCAGCAGCTTGGCCGTTGGGGCCGATACGCAGTATTTT. Translation gives CASSLAVGADTQYF.

This chain connects TRBV7-9 to TRBJ2-7; 8 nucleotides line up with TRBD2. V gave up 5 bases and J gave up 7 bases; unmatched junction bases: 13. The germline CDR1 and CDR2 sequences are SEHNR and FQNEAQ (reference sequence). The CDR3 extends over 15 amino acids. For the CDR3, the DNA is TGTGCCAGCAGCCCAACCGGGACTAGGTTTGGAGAGCAGTACTTC. It encodes CASSPTGTRFGEQYF.

This clone has a handful of counts. The chain links TRBV25-1 to TRBJ2-7; no clear D gene. V was pared by 8 bases and J by 9 bases, with 11 bases between. Germline V gene sequence: CDR1 MGHDK, CDR2 SYGVNS. This CDR3 contains 10 residues. The CDR3 loop is CASRSTVQYF. The CDR3 coding sequence is TGTGCCAGCCGCAGTACCGTGCAGTACTTC.

The chain combines TRBV12-5 with TRBJ2-7, with D uncertain. The CDR3 runs 10 residues. Germline CDR1 reads LGHNT; CDR2 reads FRNRAP. Trimming took 6 bases from V and 4 from J, leaving 4 bases between them. The CDR3 sequence: CASGTYEQYF. CDR3 in DNA: TGTGCTAGTGGGACATACGAGCAGTACTTC.

This clone was recorded once. J is TRBJ2-5 and V is TRBV6-6, with a weak D call TRBD1 (5 bases). Trimming cost V 1 base and J 7 bases, with 10 bases left between them. Per the germline V gene, CDR1 is MNHNY and CDR2 is SVGAGI (reference sequence). The CDR3 spans 13 residues. CDR3 sequence: CASSYLIGATQYF. In DNA, the CDR3 is TGTGCCAGCAGTTACTTAATAGGGGCGACCCAGTACTTC.

The chain is built from TRBV6-5 and TRBJ2-5; D may be TRBD1 (5 bases). The germline CDR1 and CDR2 sequences are MNHEY and SVGAGI. Trimming stripped 0 bases from V and 4 bases from J, with 12 bases between. The CDR3 is 15 amino acids. CDR3 nucleotides: TGTGCCAGCAGTTACTCGAGGTGGGGCAGAGAGACCCAGTACTTC. It specifies CASSYSRWGRETQYF.

The chain combines TRBV15 with TRBJ2-7; the match to TRBD1 covers 7 bases. The trim removed 0 bases at V and 4 bases at J, leaving 0 bases unmatched. The CDR3 is made up of 13 amino acids. Looked up from germline, CDR1 is LNHNV and CDR2 is YYDKDF (reference sequence). As DNA, the CDR3 is TGTGCCACCAGCAGAGACAGGGGGTACGAGCAGTACTTC. Amino acids: CATSRDRGYEQYF.

The chain couples TRBV7-8 to TRBJ2-1; 7 bases line up with TRBD2. The CDR3 consists of 15 residues. Trimming at V came to 3 bases and at J to 4 bases, leaving 6 bases not matched to a gene. CDR1 is SGHVS, CDR2 FQNEAQ, per germline. Written as DNA, the CDR3 is TGTGCCAGCAGCTTTCTGGGGGGAGGGTACAATGAGCAGTTCTTC. Protein: CASSFLGGGYNEQFF.

The CDR3 DNA reads TGCAGCGTTGTCAGGAACATGAACACTGAAGCTTTCTTT. It is translated as CSVVRNMNTEAFF. V is TRBV29-1 and J is TRBJ1-1, with D uncertain. The V gene lost 4 bases and the J gene lost 0 bases, with 9 bases spanning the gap. The CDR3 consists of 13 residues. Per germline, CDR1 SQVTM and CDR2 ANQGSEA.

The rearrangement joins TRBV2 to TRBJ2-1; a possible D gene is TRBD2 (6 bases). CDR3 length: 14 amino acids. Germline V gene lookup returns CDR1 SNHLY and CDR2 FYNNEI. V was clipped by 6 bases and J by 1 base, with 10 bases between them. CDR3 amino acids: CASSGGGSYNEQFF. DNA for the CDR3: TGTGCCAGCAGCGGGGGAGGTTCCTACAATGAGCAGTTCTTC.

V usage is TRBV7-9 and J usage is TRBJ1-1; possibly TRBD1 for D (5 bases). V lost 5 bases, J lost 6 bases, and 13 bases lay in between. This CDR3 has 13 residues. The germline gives CDR1 SEHNR, CDR2 FQNEAQ (reference sequence). CDR3 amino acids: CASSSYRFSEAFF. The CDR3 DNA reads TGTGCCAGCAGCAGCTACAGGTTTTCTGAAGCTTTCTTT.

V usage is TRBV2 and J usage is TRBJ1-1; a possible D gene is TRBD1 (5 bases). Germline values: CDR1 SNHLY, CDR2 FYNNEI. The length of the CDR3 is 14 residues. V shed 4 bases and J shed 5 bases, with 14 bases lying between them. CDR3 coding DNA: TGTGCCAGCAGTGGGGCAGGGCATGGTACTGAAGCTTTCTTT. It encodes CASSGAGHGTEAFF.

The gene calls are TRBV13 and TRBJ2-1; D is undetermined. The germline V gene encodes CDR1 PRHDT and CDR2 FYEKMQ (reference sequence). The CDR3 is 12 amino acids. V lost 1 base and J 8 bases, leaving 6 bases between the germline ends. Here the CDR3 DNA reads TGTGCCAGCAGCTTAGTCCCATATGAGCAGTTCTTC. This codes for CASSLVPYEQFF.

V gene TRBV28 combines with J gene TRBJ1-1; tentative D call: TRBD1 (5 bases). Germline V lookup: CDR1 MDHEN, CDR2 SYDVKM. CDR3 length equals 14 residues. Trimming removed 6 bases at V and 1 base at J, with 12 bases between. DNA for the CDR3: TGTGCCAGCAGGGTCCCGGGGGGGAACACTGAAGCTTTCTTT. This translates into CASRVPGGNTEAFF.

The gene calls are TRBV5-3 and TRBJ2-5; TRBD2 might be the D (5 bases). The J call could be wrong; TRBJ2-7 is a better fit for the DNA end. TRBV5-3 is identified as an open reading frame with a role that is uncertain. CDR3 length: 14 residues. The CDR3 nucleotides are TGTGCCAGAAGCTCCCCCCGACTATCAGGCGAGCAGTACTTC. Translating it yields CARSSPRLSGEQYF.

The CDR3 coding sequence is TGTGCCAGTAGTATCGGGTACAAGAACACTGAAGCTTTCTTT. It is translated as CASSIGYKNTEAFF. The rearrangement uses TRBV19 and TRBJ1-1; the D is unclear. V lost 3 bases, J lost 1 base, and 9 bases lay in between. Germline V gene sequence: CDR1 LNHDA, CDR2 SQIVND (reference sequence). The CDR3 is made up of 14 amino acids. Full variable domain (outside the CDR3, taken from reference TRBV19 and TRBJ1-1): DGGITQSPKYLFRKEGQNVTLSCEQNLNHDAMYWYRQDPGQGLRLIYYSQIVNDFQKGDIAEGYSVSREKKESFPLTVTSAQKNPTAFYLCASSIGYKNTEAFFGQGTRLTVV.

V gene TRBV28 combines with J gene TRBJ2-5; 7 bases map to TRBD1. The V segment lost 5 bases and the J segment 2 bases; nucleotides outside the gene matches: 5. CDR1 is MDHEN and CDR2 is SYDVKM in the germline V gene. The CDR3 totals 14 residues. The CDR3 nucleotides are TGTGCCAGCAGTAACAGGGGCGTACAAGAGACCCAGTACTTC. The encoded protein is CASSNRGVQETQYF. The entire variable domain, with the rest obtained from reference TRBV28 and TRBJ2-5, is as follows: DVKVTQSSRYLVKRTGEKVFLECVQDMDHENMFWYRQDPGLGLRLIYFSYDVKMKEKGDIPEGYSVSREKKERFSLILESASTNQTSMYLCASSNRGVQETQYFGPGTRLLVL.

The chain recombines TRBV6-1 with TRBJ2-2, with a tentative D call TRBD1 (6 bases). Trimming removed 4 bases at V and 0 bases at J, with 21 bases between. In germline, CDR1 is MNHNS, CDR2 SASEGT. The CDR3 has 19 amino acids. CDR3 nucleotide sequence: TGTGCCAGCAGTGCCCGACAGGTCCGTTCAAGCGCGAACACCGGGGAGCTGTTTTTT. It is translated as CASSARQVRSSANTGELFF.

This chain links TRBV11-3 with TRBJ2-2; D may be TRBD2 (5 bases). Trimming left V 8 bases short and J 7 bases short, with 11 bases between. This CDR3 region has 12 residues. Germline loops: CDR1 SGHNT, CDR2 YENEEA. The CDR3 protein is CASSVGDGELFF. CDR3 sequence (DNA): TGTGCCAGCTCGGTGGGAGACGGGGAGCTGTTTTTT.

This sequence joins TRBV5-1 and TRBJ2-5, with 14 positions matching TRBD2. The V gene end was trimmed by 4 bases and the J gene end by 5 bases; junction bases not matched to a gene: 4. The length of the CDR3 is 15 residues. The germline gives CDR1 SGHRS, CDR2 YFSETQ. The CDR3 is CASSPGLAGVETQYF. CDR3 nucleotide sequence: TGCGCCAGCAGCCCGGGACTAGCGGGGGTTGAGACCCAGTACTTC. The full variable domain, in which reference TRBV5-1 and TRBJ2-5 provide the parts outside the CDR3, is KAGVTQTPRYLIKTRGQQVTLSCSPISGHRSVSWYQQTPGQGLQFLFEYFSETQRNKGNFPGRFSGRQFSNSRSEMNVSTLELGDSALYLCASSPGLAGVETQYFGPGTRLLVL.

V usage is TRBV9 and J usage is TRBJ1-2; D is unclear. The V and J ends lost 2 bases and 2 bases respectively, with 7 bases between them. CDR3 length: 13 amino acids. Germline V gene data show CDR1 as SGDLS and CDR2 as YYNGEE. CDR3 in amino acids: CASSVEGNYGYTF. The CDR3 DNA reads TGTGCCAGCAGCGTTGAGGGAAACTATGGCTACACCTTC.

This rearrangement joins TRBV19 to TRBJ2-7, with 9 nucleotides matching TRBD1. This CDR3 is 14 amino acids long. Germline V gene lookup returns CDR1 LNHDA and CDR2 SQIVND (reference sequence). V shed 6 bases and J 4 bases; nucleotides not matched to a gene: 7. DNA for the CDR3: TGTGCCAGTAGAACCGGGACAGGGACTTACGAGCAGTACTTC. Amino acids: CASRTGTGTYEQYF.

The gene calls are TRBV11-2 and TRBJ2-5; 10 nucleotides line up with TRBD2. The V gene end was trimmed by 3 bases and the J gene end by 5 bases; junction bases not matched to a gene: 3. Germline loops: CDR1 SGHAT, CDR2 FQNNGV. CDR3 length: 14 residues. The CDR3 sequence is CASSFHSGRETQYF. CDR3 DNA sequence: TGTGCCAGCAGCTTTCATAGCGGGAGGGAGACCCAGTACTTC. Variable domain in full (rest from reference TRBV11-2 and TRBJ2-5): EAGVAQSPRYKIIEKRQSVAFWCNPISGHATLYWYQQILGQGPKLLIQFQNNGVVDDSQLPKDRFSAERLKGVDSTLKIQPAKLEDSAVYLCASSFHSGRETQYFGPGTRLLVL.

The chain is built from TRBV5-6 and TRBJ2-4; perhaps TRBD1 as D (5 bases). The CDR3 length is 13 residues. The germline V gene encodes CDR1 SGHDT and CDR2 YYEEEE. The V end lost 1 base, the J end lost 4 bases, and 6 bases lay between the germline ends. CDR3 bases: TGTGCCAGCAGCTTGCCAGGGAAAAACATTCAGTACTTC. Translation gives CASSLPGKNIQYF.

This chain uses TRBV9 with TRBJ1-1, with no clear D. Germline lookup yields CDR1 SGDLS and CDR2 YYNGEE. V shed 0 bases and J shed 4 bases, with 10 bases lying between them. The CDR3 has 14 residues. The CDR3 DNA is TGTGCCAGCAGCGTAGTAGATTCACCCACTGAAGCTTTCTTT. Translation gives CASSVVDSPTEAFF.

As for this clone: This specimen includes other DNA sequences encoding the same CDR3. V is TRBV2 and J is TRBJ1-1; TRBD1 might be the D (5 bases). Trimming cost V 4 bases and J 1 base, with 7 bases left between them. The germline V gene encodes CDR1 SNHLY and CDR2 FYNNEI. The CDR3 contains 13 residues. Written as DNA, the CDR3 is TGTGCCAGCAGTGGAGACAGGAACACTGAAGCTTTCTTT. Translated, it gives CASSGDRNTEAFF.